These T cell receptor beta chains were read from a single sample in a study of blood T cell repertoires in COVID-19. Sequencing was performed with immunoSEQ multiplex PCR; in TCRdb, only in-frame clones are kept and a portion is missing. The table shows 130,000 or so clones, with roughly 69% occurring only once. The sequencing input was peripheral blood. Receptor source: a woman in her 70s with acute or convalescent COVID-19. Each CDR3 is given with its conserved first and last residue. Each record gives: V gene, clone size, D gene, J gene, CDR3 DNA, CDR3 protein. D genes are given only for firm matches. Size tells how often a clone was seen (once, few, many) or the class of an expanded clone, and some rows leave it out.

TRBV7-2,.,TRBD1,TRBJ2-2,TGTGCCAGCAGCTTTGGACAGGGGGCGGCCGGGGAGCTGTTTTTT,CASSFGQGAAGELFF
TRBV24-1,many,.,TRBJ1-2,TGTGCCACCAGTGATCCTAAGAAGGGCTACACCTTC,CATSDPKKGYTF
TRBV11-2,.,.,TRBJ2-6,TGTGCCAGCAGCTTAGCGGGGTTGATTGGGGCCAACGTCCTGACTTTC,CASSLAGLIGANVLTF
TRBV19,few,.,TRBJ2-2,TGTGCCAGTAGTACTGGGGCTCAATCCGGGGAGCTGTTTTTT,CASSTGAQSGELFF
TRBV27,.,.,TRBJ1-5,TGTGCCAGCAGTTTAGCAGGGGTCAATCAGCCCCAGCATTTT,CASSLAGVNQPQHF
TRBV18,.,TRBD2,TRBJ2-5,TGTGCCAGCTCACCACCGAGCGGGAAGGGAGAGACCCAGTACTTC,CASSPPSGKGETQYF
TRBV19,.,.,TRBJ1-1,TGTGCCAGTAGTCTCAACCCTAGCCGCACTGAAGCTTTCTTT,CASSLNPSRTEAFF
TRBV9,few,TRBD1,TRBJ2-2,TGTGCCAGCAGCGTAGGTCCCCCCGGGACAGGGAACACCGGGGAGCTGTTTTTT,CASSVGPPGTGNTGELFF
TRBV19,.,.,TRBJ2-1,TGTGCCTCCAGGGTTAACACGGTCTCTGGTGAGCAGTTCTTC,CASRVNTVSGEQFF
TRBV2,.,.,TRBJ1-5,TGTGCCAGCAGTGGGACAGCCGGAGGGCCCCAGCATTTT,CASSGTAGGPQHF
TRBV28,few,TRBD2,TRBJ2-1,TGTGCCAGCAGTCCCTCAGCGGGGAATGAGCAGTTCTTC,CASSPSAGNEQFF
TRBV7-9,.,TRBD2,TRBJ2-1,TGTGCCAGCACTACCGGGACTAGCGGGTTTAATGAGCAGTTCTTC,CASTTGTSGFNEQFF
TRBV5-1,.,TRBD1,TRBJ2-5,TGCGCCAGCAGCCCCGGACAGGGGGGGGAGACCCAGTACTTC,CASSPGQGGETQYF
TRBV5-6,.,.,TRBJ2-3,TGTGCCAGCAGTCGGACAGGGAGGGCAGATACGCAGTATTTT,CASSRTGRADTQYF
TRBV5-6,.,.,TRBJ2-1,TGTGCCAGCAGTCAAACAGGGAATGAGCAGTTCTTC,CASSQTGNEQFF
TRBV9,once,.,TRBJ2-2,TGTGCCAGCAGCGTAGCTTCGGACACCGGGGAGCTGTTTTTT,CASSVASDTGELFF
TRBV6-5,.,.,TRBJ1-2,TGTGCCAGCAGTTTTATGCCGGGGGAATCCTATGGCTACACCTTC,CASSFMPGESYGYTF
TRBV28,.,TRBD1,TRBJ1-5,TGTGCCAGCAGTTTACCACAGGGGTACAATCAGCCCCAGCATTTT,CASSLPQGYNQPQHF
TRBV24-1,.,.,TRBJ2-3,TGTGCCACCAGTGATTTTGCAAGCCCACGGGATACGCAGTATTTT,CATSDFASPRDTQYF
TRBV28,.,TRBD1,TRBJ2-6,TGTGCCAGCAGTTTCAGGGGGCTACTCTCTGGGGCCAACGTCCTGACTTTC,CASSFRGLLSGANVLTF
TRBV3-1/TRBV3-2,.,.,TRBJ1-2,TGTGCCAGCAGTCTTCTGACAGGTGGCTACACCTTC,CASSLLTGGYTF
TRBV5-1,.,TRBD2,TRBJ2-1,TGCGCCAGCAGCCCCGGGACTAGCAATGAGCAGTTCTTC,CASSPGTSNEQFF
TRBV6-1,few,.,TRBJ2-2,TGTGCCAGCAGTGAATTCGACAGGTCGAACACCGGGGAGCTGTTTTTT,CASSEFDRSNTGELFF
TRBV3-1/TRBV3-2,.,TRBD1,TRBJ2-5,TGTGCCAGCAGCTGGACAGGGGAATGGAAAGAGACCCAGTACTTC,CASSWTGEWKETQYF
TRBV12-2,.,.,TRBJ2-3,TGTGCAAGTCGCTTAGACCAGGGCACAGATACGCAGTATTTT,CASRLDQGTDTQYF
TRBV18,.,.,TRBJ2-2,TGTGCCAGCTCACCAATGGGCCCGCCGCTTACCGGGGAGCTGTTTTTT,CASSPMGPPLTGELFF
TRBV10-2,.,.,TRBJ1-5,TGCGCCAGCACCGTGAGCTCCAATCAGCCCCAGCATTTT,CASTVSSNQPQHF
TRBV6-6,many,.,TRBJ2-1,TGTGCCAGCAGTCTTGGGGCCCCCTCCTACAATGAGCAGTTCTTC,CASSLGAPSYNEQFF
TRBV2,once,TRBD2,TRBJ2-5,TGTGCCAGCACACCCGGGGGGGCCCCGGGCCGGGAGACCCAGTACTTC,CASTPGGAPGRETQYF
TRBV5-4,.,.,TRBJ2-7,TGTGCCAGCAGCTTGGGGCAGGGCCCTCGGGAGCAGTACTTC,CASSLGQGPREQYF
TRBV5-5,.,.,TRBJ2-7,TGTGCCAGCAGCGAGGGACTGTCCTACGAGCAGTACTTC,CASSEGLSYEQYF
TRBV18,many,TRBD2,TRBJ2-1,TGTGCCAGCGACATGGCTAGCGGGAGGGCGACTGAGCAGTTCTTC,CASDMASGRATEQFF
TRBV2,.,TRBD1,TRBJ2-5,TGTGCCAGCAGTGAACGCCCAGGGGGCAGAGGAGAGACCCAGTACTTC,CASSERPGGRGETQYF
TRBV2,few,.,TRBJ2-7,TGTGCCAGCAGCGAAAGGGGATTCGCCTACGAGCAGTACTTC,CASSERGFAYEQYF
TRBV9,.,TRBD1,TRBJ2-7,TGTGCCAGCAGCGTAGGCCCTGACAGGGTTAACGAGCAGTACTTC,CASSVGPDRVNEQYF
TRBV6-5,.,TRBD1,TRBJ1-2,TGTGCCAGCAGTCCTGGGACAGGGGGCTATGGCTACACCTTC,CASSPGTGGYGYTF
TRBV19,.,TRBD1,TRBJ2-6,TGTGCCAGTAGTATACTCTCCTGGCCGGGACAGTCGATATCTGGGGCCAACGTCCTGACTTTC,CASSILSWPGQSISGANVLTF
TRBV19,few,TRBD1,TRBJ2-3,TGTGCCAGTAGAACTAACAGGGGAGGCACAGATACGCAGTATTTT,CASRTNRGGTDTQYF
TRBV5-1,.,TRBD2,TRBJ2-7,TGCGCCAGCAGCCCTCGGACTAGCGGCTACGAGCAGTACTTC,CASSPRTSGYEQYF
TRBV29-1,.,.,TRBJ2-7,TGCAGCGTTGACGTCTCCTACGAGCAGTACTTC,CSVDVSYEQYF
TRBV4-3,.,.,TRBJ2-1,TGCGCCAGCAGCCTAAGCGAAACCTACAATGAGCAGTTCTTC,CASSLSETYNEQFF